These 10 T cell receptor beta chains came from one sample sequenced in a study of Graves' ophthalmopathy and Graves' hyperthyroidism. Amplification targeted the TCR beta CDR3 regions, with RNA transcripts as the source material. Second-round multiplex PCR came after first-round RT-PCR with HTBI primers. TCRdb reanalysed the multiplex PCR reads using MiXCR and keeps one entry per CDR3 protein. The sample lists hundreds of thousands of distinct CDR3 sequences, 35% to 45% occurring once. The sequencing input was peripheral blood. The receptors stem from an adult man with Graves' ophthalmopathy.

This clonotype occurred many times. The J gene is TRBJ1-4, the V gene TRBV2; 8 bases line up with TRBD1. Germline lookup yields CDR1 SNHLY and CDR2 FYNNEI. The V segment lost 0 bases and the J segment 0 bases; nucleotides outside the gene matches: 3. The CDR3 has 17 amino acids. The CDR3 here is CASSEASDRATNEKLFF. The DNA of the CDR3 is TGTGCCAGCAGTGAAGCGTCGGACAGGGCAACTAATGAAAAACTGTTTTTT. Looking up the rest from reference TRBV2 and TRBJ1-4 gives the full variable domain: EPEVTQTPSHQVTQMGQEVILRCVPISNHLYFYWYRQILGQKVEFLVSFYNNEISEKSEIFDDQFSVERPDGSNFTLKIRSTKLEDSAMYFCASSEASDRATNEKLFFGSGTQLSVL.

This chain uses TRBV4-2 with TRBJ2-5, with D possibly being TRBD2 (6 bases). CDR3 size: 16 residues. V lost 0 bases, J lost 2 bases, and 13 bases lay in between. Germline-derived CDR1 and CDR2 are LGHNA and YNFKEQ. CDR3 sequence: CASSQDGTGGQETQYF. The CDR3 DNA reads as TGTGCCAGCAGCCAAGATGGGACCGGGGGACAAGAGACCCAGTACTTC.

The V and J genes are TRBV9 and TRBJ1-1, with D possibly matching TRBD1 (6 bases). The V end was cut by 4 bases, the J end by 5 bases, with 15 bases between. Germline V gene sequence: CDR1 SGDLS, CDR2 YYNGEE. CDR3 size: 14 residues. The CDR3 DNA is TGTGCCAGCAGCTTGAGCAGGGGTTGGACTGAAGCTTTCTTT. This codes for CASSLSRGWTEAFF.

The chain couples TRBV10-3 to TRBJ1-2, with TRBD1 matching over 8 bases. V was clipped by 6 bases and J by 7 bases; unmatched bases: 7. The CDR3 runs to 13 residues. Per germline, CDR1 ENHRY and CDR2 SYGVKD. The CDR3 spells CAIRDREVSGYTF. The CDR3, as DNA: TGTGCCATCAGGGACAGGGAGGTCTCTGGCTACACCTTC.

This clonotype was counted at least ten times. The chain recombines TRBV4-1 with TRBJ1-5; 7 bases match TRBD1. Looked up from germline, CDR1 is MGHRA and CDR2 is YSYEKL. The J segment lost 2 bases and the V segment lost 1 base, leaving 2 bases of the junction unmatched. This CDR3 has 15 amino acids. Here the CDR3 DNA reads TGCGCCAGCAGCCAAGGGCAGGGGGGCAATCAGCCCCAGCATTTT. It yields the protein CASSQGQGGNQPQHF.

V gene TRBV11-1 combines with J gene TRBJ2-7; D may correspond to TRBD1 or TRBD2 (5 bases each). CDR1 and CDR2 from the germline V gene are SGHAT and FQDESV (reference sequence). The V end was cut by 5 bases, the J end by 3 bases, with 17 bases between. This CDR3 is 15 amino acids long. The CDR3 sequence is CASSPPRDGFYEQYF. CDR3 nucleotide sequence: TGTGCCAGCAGCCCCCCGAGGGACGGCTTCTACGAGCAGTACTTC. The variable domain in full, completed from reference TRBV11-1 and TRBJ2-7, reads EAEVAQSPRYKITEKSQAVAFWCDPISGHATLYWYRQILGQGPELLVQFQDESVVDDSQLPKDRFSAERLKGVDSTLKIQPAELGDSAMYLCASSPPRDGFYEQYFGPGTRLTVT.

This clonotype has at least ten counts. The chain couples TRBV7-9 to TRBJ2-7; D is undetermined. CDR3 length equals 11 residues. Germline V gene sequence: CDR1 SEHNR, CDR2 FQNEAQ (reference sequence). V was pared by 4 bases and J by 5 bases, with 6 bases between. The CDR3 region is CASSSPHEQYF. The DNA for the CDR3 is TGTGCCAGCAGCTCGCCCCACGAGCAGTACTTC.

This clonotype was observed at least ten times. The gene calls are TRBV5-1 and TRBJ2-6; 7 bases agree with TRBD1. Germline CDR1 SGHRS, CDR2 YFSETQ. This CDR3 spans 17 amino acids. V dropped 4 bases and J dropped 0; count of bases not matched to a gene: 7. As DNA, the CDR3 is TGCGCCAGCAGCCCCCGGACAGGATACTCTGGGGCCAACGTCCTGACTTTC. Translation gives CASSPRTGYSGANVLTF.

This clonotype turned up a few times. This rearrangement joins TRBV6-5 to TRBJ1-2, with no clear D. Trimming pared 0 bases from V and 6 bases from J, leaving 8 bases between. The germline CDR1 and CDR2 sequences are MNHEY and SVGAGI. This CDR3 region has 13 residues. CDR3 sequence (DNA): TGTGCCAGCAGTTACTCGCCCCAGGATGGCTACACCTTC. It encodes CASSYSPQDGYTF.

This chain uses TRBV6-2 or TRBV6-3 with TRBJ2-6; the D is unclear. Germline-derived CDR1 and CDR2 are MNHEY and SVGEGT. This CDR3 region has 9 residues. Trimming removed 2 bases at V and 18 bases at J, with 5 bases between. Written as DNA, the CDR3 is TGTGCCAGCAGTTACATCCAGACTTTC. Protein product: CASSYIQTF.